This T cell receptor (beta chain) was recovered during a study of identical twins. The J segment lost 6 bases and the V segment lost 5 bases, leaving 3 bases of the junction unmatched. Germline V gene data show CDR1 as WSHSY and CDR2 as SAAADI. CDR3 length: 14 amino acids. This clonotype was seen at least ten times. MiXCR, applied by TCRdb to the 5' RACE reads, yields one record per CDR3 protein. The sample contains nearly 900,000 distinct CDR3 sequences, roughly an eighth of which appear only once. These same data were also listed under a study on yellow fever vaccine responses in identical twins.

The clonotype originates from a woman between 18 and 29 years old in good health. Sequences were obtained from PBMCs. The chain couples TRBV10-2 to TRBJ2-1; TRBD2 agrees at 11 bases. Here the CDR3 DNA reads TGCGCCAGCAGTACTAGCGGGAGAGGCAATGAGCAGTTCTTC. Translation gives CASSTSGRGNEQFF.